These T cell receptor beta chains were read from a single sample in a study of blood T cell repertoires in COVID-19. Repertoires were generated with immunoSEQ multiplex PCR, while TCRdb's copy carries only in-frame clones and drops some. The sample comprises approximately 440,000 clones, roughly nine tenths of which are singletons, and 0.7% rests with the top ten. Sequencing input: PBMCs or T cells enriched from blood (not recorded which). Receptors originate from a woman under 30 who had recovered from COVID-19. The CDR3 runs from the conserved cysteine through the conserved F or W. A D gene is named only where the DNA matches it firmly. Size tells how often a clone was seen (once, few, many) or the class of an expanded clone, and some rows leave it out.

j_call,d_call,clone_size,v_call,cdr3_aa,cdr3_nt
TRBJ1-6,TRBD1,-,TRBV6-6,CASRSPPGQGYSPLHF,TGTGCCAGCAGATCTCCCCCGGGACAGGGGTATTCACCCCTCCACTTT
TRBJ1-5,TRBD1,-,TRBV12-5,CASGPGTGGNPQHF,TGTGCTAGTGGGCCGGGGACAGGGGGCAATCCCCAGCATTTT
TRBJ1-2,TRBD1,-,TRBV2,CASSEGTGRTFGYTF,TGTGCCAGCAGTGAAGGGACAGGCAGGACCTTCGGCTACACCTTC
TRBJ2-1,TRBD2,once,TRBV2,CASSERGGFWNEQFF,TGTGCCAGCAGTGAGCGGGGGGGCTTTTGGAATGAGCAGTTCTTC
TRBJ1-1,TRBD1,-,TRBV6-5,CASRKPGTGTEAFF,TGTGCCAGCCGTAAACCGGGGACAGGGACTGAAGCTTTCTTT
TRBJ1-4,TRBD1,-,TRBV4-1,CASSQAPSTGLNEKLFF,TGCGCCAGCAGCCAAGCCCCTTCGACAGGGCTAAATGAAAAACTGTTTTTT
TRBJ1-1,-,-,TRBV3-1/TRBV3-2,CASSLAGLDTEAFF,TGTGCCAGCAGCCTTGCAGGGCTTGACACTGAAGCTTTCTTT
TRBJ2-7,-,-,TRBV25-1,CASRTTGTPPYEQYF,TGTGCCAGCCGTACCACCGGGACACCCCCTTACGAGCAGTACTTC
TRBJ2-4,-,-,TRBV5-6,CASTNPGQDIQYF,TGTGCCAGCACCAACCCGGGACAAGACATTCAGTACTTC
TRBJ2-1,-,-,TRBV2,CASSGGATESSYNEQFF,TGTGCCAGCAGCGGCGGGGCGACAGAGAGCTCCTACAATGAGCAGTTCTTC
TRBJ2-3,TRBD2,few,TRBV2,CASKTSGGISTDTQYF,TGTGCCAGCAAGACATCCGGGGGGATAAGCACAGATACGCAGTATTTT
TRBJ1-2,-,-,TRBV6-5,CASRPTAASGYTF,TGTGCCAGCAGACCGACGGCGGCAAGTGGCTACACCTTC
TRBJ1-1,-,-,TRBV19,CASSTGMNTEAFF,TGTGCCAGTAGTACGGGAATGAACACTGAAGCTTTCTTT
TRBJ1-4,TRBD1,-,TRBV27,CASSVGQTNEKLFF,TGTGCCAGCAGTGTGGGACAGACTAATGAAAAACTGTTTTTT
TRBJ1-3,TRBD1,-,TRBV27,CASSTGASGNTIYF,TGTGCCAGCAGTACAGGGGCGTCTGGAAACACCATATATTTT
TRBJ1-1,-,-,TRBV12-3/TRBV12-4,CASSYGTAEAFF,TGTGCCAGCAGCTACGGGACTGCTGAAGCTTTCTTT
TRBJ2-1,TRBD2,-,TRBV28,CASSLVGGGADNEQFF,TGTGCCAGCAGTTTAGTTGGCGGGGGGGCGGACAATGAGCAGTTCTTC
TRBJ2-2,-,-,TRBV2,CASIRTGRDTGELFF,TGTGCCAGCATTCGGACAGGGAGGGACACCGGGGAGCTGTTTTTT